This T cell receptor (beta chain) was sequenced for a study of blood T cell repertoires in COVID-19 (dated by TCRdb to 2018 to 2020). With regard to the full study: The collaborator samples originated in the United States, Italy and Spain and spanned the acute and convalescent phases of COVID-19. The material from the prospective study consisted of cDNA or gDNA derived from T cells, B-cell-depleted T cells, or PBMCs. The dataset comprised deeply sampled blood TCRbeta repertoires from subjects exposed to, actively infected with, or recovered from COVID-19. The repertoires were made available in a free public database intended to serve as a resource for research on the immune response to SARS-CoV-2. Samples came from the ongoing ImmuneRACE study (first 160 participants) plus 1,254 subjects from 6 global collaborators. Sample metadata almost always included a de-identified subject ID, COVID-19 status, age in years and sex. Where HLA class I and class II types were available, the types were taken from metadata supplied by the sample provider, not from assay-based typing.

The immunoSEQ Assay, a bias-controlled multiplex PCR, was used to amplify TCRbeta CDR3 regions from genomic DNA. Per the original workflow: The number of nucleated cells in each sample was estimated from the amplification of reference gene primers within the assay. To quantify the absolute abundance of each unique TCRbeta CDR3 rearrangement, sequence reads were collapsed and filtered. For each sample, productive Simpson clonality was calculated by taking the square root of Simpson's diversity index across productive rearrangements. This immuneACCESS table, as held by TCRdb, lists in-frame sequences with V and J called but not all clones. Of the missing ones, under half trace to an unresolved V gene in checked studies; the others have no known cause. V and J calls and clone size come straight from that table; D and trimming were deduced from the DNA. The table for this sample lists roughly 220,000 clones; 80% to 90% of them were counted only once. The biggest ten clones account for 2.2% of the sample.

A second Seattle source provided samples from volunteer blood donors who had recovered from COVID-19. The collaborating institutions used their own protocols to collect whole blood in K2EDTA tubes. For TCRbeta analysis, collaborators shipped samples in one of three forms: frozen whole blood, isolated PBMCs, or DNA extracted from either of those sample types. What the study reported, not specific to this receptor: How much clinical and demographic metadata was included differed by source and by participant, and the metadata was provided uncurated.

For this clone: The antigen it recognizes is unknown. No base quality information exists; no much larger clone differs at one position.

This clonotype was sampled from a man between 25 and 39 years old who had recovered from COVID-19. Sequencing was carried out using peripheral blood.

The CDR3 region has the sequence CASSPGGLPADTQYF. The sequenced DNA is TGTGCCAGCAGCCCGGGTGGACTCCCGGCGGATACGCAGTATTTT. The V and J segments used are TRBV3-1 (or the pseudogene TRBV3-2) and TRBJ2-3, and perhaps TRBD2 as D gene, on 5 matching bases. CDR1 and CDR2 are read off the germline V gene (reference sequence) as LGHDT and YNNKEL. Trimming costs V 4 bases and J 6 bases, and their ends lie 17 bases apart. Its CDR3 holds 15 amino acids, cysteine through phenylalanine. Just CDR3 DNA is preserved here, 45 bases in frame from base 1.